A single sample gave rise to the 26 T cell receptor beta chains below, sequenced in a study of T cell responses to AZD1222 COVID-19 vaccine. Method: immunoSEQ multiplex PCR; TCRdb's copy keeps in-frame clones and lacks some. The sample has tens of thousands of clones, about 74% seen once. Sequenced material: peripheral blood, taken on day 0 of AZD1222 vaccination. All receptors derive from an adult in good health.

V gene TRBV6-5 combines with J gene TRBJ1-1, with D perhaps matching TRBD1 (5 bases). Deletions cut 7 bases from V and 6 bases from J, with 12 bases between. Germline V gives CDR1 MNHEY, CDR2 SVGAGI. The CDR3 is 12 residues long. CDR3 sequence: CASTGTGSEAFF. CDR3 bases: TGTGCCAGCACCGGGACGGGATCTGAAGCTTTCTTT.

The V call is TRBV27, the J call TRBJ1-6, with 9 bases aligning to TRBD1. With 2 bases clipped from V and 0 bases from J, the junction kept 14 bases outside the gene matches. The CDR3 is 21 residues long. Germline V gene sequence: CDR1 MNHEY, CDR2 SMNVEV (reference sequence). The CDR3 nucleotides read TGTGCCAGCAGTTTAGTACCAGGGACAGGGTTCCGGAGCTCCTATAATTCACCCCTCCACTTT. Its translation: CASSLVPGTGFRSSYNSPLHF.

V gene TRBV7-6 combines with J gene TRBJ2-3, with a weak D call TRBD2 (5 bases). V was trimmed by 3 bases and J by 4 bases, leaving 11 bases between them. The CDR3 has 14 amino acids. Germline V CDR1 and CDR2: SGHVS, FNYEAQ. The CDR3 bases are TGTGCCAGCAGCTTTGCGAGGGAGTCAGATACGCAGTATTTT. Translation gives CASSFARESDTQYF.

V is TRBV19 and J is TRBJ2-1; maybe TRBD2 (6 bases). The CDR3 extends over 11 amino acids. V shed 4 bases and J shed 16 bases, with 14 bases lying between them. Germline CDR1 reads LNHDA; CDR2 reads SQIVND (reference sequence). The CDR3 nucleotides are TGTGCCAGTAGTACCGGGACTGAGATTTTCTTC. Translated, it gives CASSTGTEIFF.

The CDR3 DNA follows: TGTGCCAGCAGCGCCTCCTACGGCGGGGCGGTCACAGATACGCAGTATTTT. Protein: CASSASYGGAVTDTQYF. The J gene is TRBJ2-3, the V gene TRBV9; perhaps TRBD2 as D (6 bases). Germline lookup yields CDR1 SGDLS and CDR2 YYNGEE. The CDR3 runs 17 residues. V dropped 3 bases and J dropped 2 bases, with 19 bases sitting between them. Variable domain in full (rest from reference TRBV9 and TRBJ2-3): DSGVTQTPKHLITATGQRVTLRCSPRSGDLSVYWYQQSLDQGLQFLIQYYNGEERAKGNILERFSAQQFPDLHSELNLSSLELGDSALYFCASSASYGGAVTDTQYFGPGTRLTVL.

This clone has a single count. This sequence joins TRBV7-2 and TRBJ2-1, with 7 positions matching TRBD1. The V and J ends lost 2 bases and 2 bases, in that order; junction bases with no gene match: 15. Germline assignment: CDR1 SGHTA and CDR2 FQGNSA. The length of the CDR3 is 19 residues. The CDR3 nucleotides read TGTGCCAGCAGCTTAAAGGGACAGTTTCCCAATTATGCCTACAATGAGCAGTTCTTC. It specifies CASSLKGQFPNYAYNEQFF.

The chain employs TRBV2 and TRBJ2-2; 7 bases match TRBD2. The germline CDR1 and CDR2 sequences are SNHLY and FYNNEI. Losses at the gene ends were 4 bases for V and 4 bases for J; bases not matched to a gene: 3. This CDR3 spans 14 amino acids. CDR3 in DNA: TGTGCCAGCAGTGTAGGGAGGGGCACCGGGGAGCTGTTTTTT. Protein: CASSVGRGTGELFF.

The chain couples TRBV18 to TRBJ2-5; a weak D match, TRBD1 (5 bases). CDR1 KGHSH and CDR2 LQKENI come from the germline V gene. Trimming left V 0 bases short and J 5 bases short, with 10 bases between. CDR3 length equals 14 residues. CDR3 residues: CASSPPVRGETQYF. CDR3 sequence (DNA): TGTGCCAGCTCACCACCCGTAAGGGGTGAGACCCAGTACTTC.

The chain couples TRBV5-1 to TRBJ1-6, with unresolved D. There are 13 residues in the CDR3. V was clipped by 5 bases and J by 8 bases, with 11 bases between them. CDR1 and CDR2 from the germline V gene are SGHRS and YFSETQ. The CDR3 DNA reads as TGCGCCAGCAGACCCCGAGAGGATTCACCCCTCCACTTT. Encoded protein: CASRPREDSPLHF.

This clone was seen only once. The chain couples TRBV12-3 or TRBV12-4 to TRBJ2-7; D may be TRBD1 (6 bases). The CDR3 sequence is 13 residues long. V was cut by 7 bases and J by 3 bases, with 13 bases left in between. The CDR3 nucleotides are TGTGCCAGCACCCGTTCACAGGGCTACGAGCAGTACTTC. It encodes CASTRSQGYEQYF.

This clone was seen once. The chain recombines TRBV7-2 with TRBJ2-5; 11 bases are a match to TRBD2. With 5 bases clipped from V and 2 bases from J, the junction kept 7 bases outside the gene matches. Germline CDR1 reads SGHTA; CDR2 reads FQGNSA. The CDR3 loop spans 16 amino acids. In nucleotides, the CDR3 is TGTGCCAGCAGCACAGGGGTAGCGGGGGGGCAAGAGACCCAGTACTTC. This encodes CASSTGVAGGQETQYF.

The chain combines TRBV12-3 or TRBV12-4 with TRBJ2-5; D uncertain. The V gene lost 8 bases and the J gene lost 7 bases, with 17 bases spanning the gap. The CDR3 covers 13 residues. The CDR3 loop is CASQSMDPGTQYF. CDR3 nucleotides: TGTGCCAGCCAATCGATGGACCCCGGGACCCAGTACTTC.

This clone was observed a handful of times. V and J are TRBV6-2 or TRBV6-3 and TRBJ2-5; D unclear. Between the trimmed V and J ends, which lost 1 base and 0 bases, there was a span of 6 bases. CDR3 length: 14 residues. Germline V gene sequence: CDR1 MNHEY, CDR2 SVGEGT. DNA of the CDR3: TGTGCCAGCAGTTACTTATCAGACCAAGAGACCCAGTACTTC. Protein product: CASSYLSDQETQYF.

The chain employs TRBV6-5 and TRBJ1-1; D not resolved. Germline loops: CDR1 MNHEY, CDR2 SVGAGI. V shed 6 bases and J shed 5 bases, with 13 bases lying between them. This CDR3 has 13 residues. The CDR3 coding sequence is TGTGCCAGCAGCTCAATAGGACTGACTGAAGCTTTCTTT. Protein: CASSSIGLTEAFF.

CDR3 in amino acids: CASSQEWGAGGSNQPQHF. The CDR3 DNA follows: TGCGCCAGCAGCCAAGAGTGGGGCGCGGGCGGAAGCAATCAGCCCCAGCATTTT. V is TRBV4-3 and J is TRBJ1-5; D is perhaps TRBD1 (5 bases). Trimming took 0 bases from V and 1 from J, leaving 16 bases between them. Germline lookup yields CDR1 LGHNA and CDR2 YSLEER. The CDR3 totals 18 residues.

The chain is built from TRBV19 and TRBJ2-2; 14 bases are a match to TRBD2. CDR3 length: 18 residues. The V and J ends lost 4 bases and 0 bases, in that order; junction bases with no gene match: 4. Germline V gene sequence: CDR1 LNHDA, CDR2 SQIVND (reference sequence). The CDR3 loop is CASSTGLAGGANTGELFF. Here the CDR3 DNA reads TGTGCCAGTAGTACCGGACTAGCGGGGGGCGCGAACACCGGGGAGCTGTTTTTT.

This chain uses TRBV9 with TRBJ1-2; a possible D gene is TRBD1 (6 bases). The CDR3 has 13 amino acids. V was trimmed by 4 bases and J by 5 bases, leaving 12 bases between them. Looked up from germline, CDR1 is SGDLS and CDR2 is YYNGEE. The CDR3 is CASSPPTGYGYTF. The CDR3 bases are TGTGCCAGCAGCCCCCCTACAGGGTATGGCTACACCTTC.

This clone came up a few times. This chain connects TRBV5-4 to TRBJ2-5, with 7 bases matching TRBD1. With V trimmed by 0 bases and J by 6 bases, 5 bases remained unmatched. Germline CDR1 is SGHNT and CDR2 is YYREEE (reference sequence). The CDR3 runs 14 residues. This CDR3 reads CASSLAGTDQTQYF. The CDR3 DNA is TGTGCCAGCAGCTTGGCAGGGACAGATCAGACCCAGTACTTC.

The genes are TRBV27 and TRBJ2-7, with a possible D match to TRBD2 (6 bases). CDR3 length equals 17 residues. Per germline, CDR1 MNHEY and CDR2 SMNVEV (reference sequence). Trimming removed 5 bases at V and 0 bases at J, with 20 bases between. This CDR3 reads CASSPIFTGLVSYEQYF. For the CDR3, the DNA is TGTGCCAGCAGTCCCATTTTTACGGGACTCGTCTCCTACGAGCAGTACTTC.

As DNA, the CDR3 is TGTGCCAGTAGCTTCCCTAGCAATCAGCCCCAGCATTTT. Protein: CASSFPSNQPQHF. V usage is TRBV19 and J usage is TRBJ1-5; D unclear. With 6 bases removed from V and 0 bases from J, the gap between germline ends came to 6 bases. The CDR3 runs 13 residues. Germline V CDR1 and CDR2: LNHDA, SQIVND (reference sequence).

J is TRBJ2-2 and V is TRBV10-3; unclear D gene. The CDR3 runs to 15 residues. Looked up from germline, CDR1 is ENHRY and CDR2 is SYGVKD. Trimming cost V 0 bases and J 4 bases, with 9 bases left between them. The CDR3 DNA reads TGTGCCATCAGTGAGTCGGGGTCGGGCACCGGGGAGCTGTTTTTT. Its translation is CAISESGSGTGELFF.

This sequence joins TRBV29-1 and TRBJ2-2; D could derive from TRBD1 or TRBD2 (6 bases each). The CDR3 extends over 13 amino acids. Germline CDR1 is SQVTM and CDR2 is ANQGSEA. V was cut by 4 bases and J by 6 bases, with 12 bases left in between. DNA of the CDR3: TGCAGCGTTGCCTCGGGGGCAGCCGGGGAGCTGTTTTTT. Its translation: CSVASGAAGELFF.

The chain joins TRBV10-3 to TRBJ2-5; TRBD2 agrees at 8 bases. V gave up 10 bases and J gave up 4 bases; unmatched junction bases: 5. The CDR3 runs 12 residues. Per germline, CDR1 ENHRY and CDR2 SYGVKD. The CDR3 DNA follows: TGTGCCACCCTAGCGGGTGGAGAGACCCAGTACTTC. It codes for CATLAGGETQYF.

J is TRBJ1-5 and V is TRBV27; D uncertain. The germline CDR1 and CDR2 sequences are MNHEY and SMNVEV (reference sequence). CDR3 length equals 12 residues. The V end lost 5 bases, the J end lost 8 bases, and 10 bases lay between the germline ends. In DNA, the CDR3 is TGTGCCAGCAGTGCGTACGGGGAGCCCCAGCATTTT. It specifies CASSAYGEPQHF.

The chain recombines TRBV27 with TRBJ1-1, with D tentatively TRBD1 (5 bases). Germline V gene lookup returns CDR1 MNHEY and CDR2 SMNVEV (reference sequence). Between the trimmed V and J ends, which lost 0 bases and 4 bases, there was a span of 18 bases. The CDR3 has 17 amino acids. The CDR3 loop is CASSLSPGQGFRTEAFF. The DNA of the CDR3 is TGTGCCAGCAGTTTATCGCCGGGGCAGGGTTTTCGCACTGAAGCTTTCTTT.

The chain has TRBV27 and TRBJ2-1, with D unresolved. The germline V and J ends were trimmed by 5 bases and 4 bases, with 12 bases remaining between them. CDR1 and CDR2 (germline): MNHEY, SMNVEV (reference sequence). This CDR3 comprises 14 residues. The CDR3 spells CASSTPSVYNEQFF. The CDR3 DNA reads TGTGCCAGCAGTACCCCCAGTGTGTACAATGAGCAGTTCTTC.